A selection of T cell receptor beta chains follows, all from one sample in a study of T cells in Graves' hyperthyroidism and ophthalmopathy. One entry per CDR3 protein, called by TCRdb with MiXCR from the multiplex PCR reads. The sample has hundreds of thousands of distinct CDR3 sequences, less than 25% seen once. Material: blood. The receptors shown here come from a man aged 25 to 45 with Graves' ophthalmopathy. CDR3s include the opening cysteine and the closing phenylalanine or tryptophan. A D gene is named only where the DNA matches it firmly. Rows may omit the clone size; those that give it use once, few, many or a size class.

v_call	clone_size	j_call	d_call	cdr3_nt	cdr3_aa
TRBV7-9	few	TRBJ2-5	.	TGTGCCAGCAGCTCTGCGGAAGGGACCCAGTACTTC	CASSSAEGTQYF
TRBV20-1	many	TRBJ2-1	TRBD2	TGCAGTGCTAGAGTTGCGGGAGTGGGGTACAATGAGCAGTTCTTC	CSARVAGVGYNEQFF
TRBV18	few	TRBJ2-1	TRBD2	TGTGCCAGCTCACCAGGGACTAGCGGGAGGACCAATGAGCAGTTCTTC	CASSPGTSGRTNEQFF
TRBV18	.	TRBJ2-1	.	TGTGCCAGCTCACGGGACGGATACAATGAGCAGTTCTTC	CASSRDGYNEQFF
TRBV29-1	few	TRBJ2-1	.	TGCAGCGTTACCGGCCTTTCCTACAATGAGCAGTTCTTC	CSVTGLSYNEQFF
TRBV7-9	few	TRBJ2-3	.	TGTGCCAGCAGCTTAGCTATGTCCACAGATACGCAGTATTTT	CASSLAMSTDTQYF
TRBV2	many	TRBJ2-7	TRBD2	TGTGCCAGCAGTGAAGTGGGACTAGCGAGGGGGGAGCAGTACTTC	CASSEVGLARGEQYF
TRBV6-1	.	TRBJ2-7	.	TGTGCCAGCAGTGAAGATCCCCCCTACGAGCAGTACTTC	CASSEDPPYEQYF
TRBV28	.	TRBJ1-1	.	TGTGCCAGCAGATCGAGGATGTTACCTGAAGCTTTCTTT	CASRSRMLPEAFF
TRBV20-1	.	TRBJ2-7	TRBD2	TGCAGTGCTAGAACCATCGGGACTACCTACGAGCAGTACTTC	CSARTIGTTYEQYF
TRBV20-1	.	TRBJ2-1	TRBD1	TGCAGTGCTAGCCCCGGACAGGGGCTAAACAATGAGCAGTTCTTC	CSASPGQGLNNEQFF
TRBV2	.	TRBJ2-6	TRBD1	TGTGCCAGCAAGAGGGACAGGGGACATGGGGCCAACGTCCTGACTTTC	CASKRDRGHGANVLTF
TRBV5-5	.	TRBJ1-2	.	TGTGCCAGCACCGTGGGGACATACCTCCAAACTAACTATGGCTACACCTTC	CASTVGTYLQTNYGYTF
TRBV5-1	once	TRBJ1-1	.	TGCGCCAGCAGCCTGGGAGTTTGGCCGCGGGACACTGAAGCTTTCTTT	CASSLGVWPRDTEAFF
TRBV4-1	.	TRBJ2-3	.	TGCGCCACTCTGGGTAGCACAGATACGCAGTATTTT	CATLGSTDTQYF
TRBV11-2	many	TRBJ1-1	.	TGTGCCAGCAGCTTAGGCTACAGGGCTAGACAAGATAAGGGATCCGCTGAAGCTTTCTTT	CASSLGYRARQDKGSAEAFF
TRBV3-1	many	TRBJ1-4	.	TGTGCCAGCAGCGCCGGGGGCTCGTCTAATGAAAAACTGTTTTTT	CASSAGGSSNEKLFF
TRBV3-1	.	TRBJ2-5	TRBD2	TGTGCCAGCAGCCAAAAAAAGGGAGACGGACTAGCGGGAAAAGAGACCCAGTACTTC	CASSQKKGDGLAGKETQYF
TRBV30	few	TRBJ2-1	TRBD2	TGTGCCTGGTTACTAGCGGGAGCCCGATACAATGAGCAGTTCTTC	CAWLLAGARYNEQFF
TRBV12-3/TRBV12-4	many	TRBJ2-3	.	TGTGCCAGCAGTTTAGCGGCACCAGGGGTCAATACGCAGTATTTT	CASSLAAPGVNTQYF
TRBV7-2	.	TRBJ1-5	.	TGTGCCAGCAGCTTAGAGGCACGAATAATCAATCAGCCCCAGCATTTT	CASSLEARIINQPQHF
TRBV10-3	.	TRBJ2-2	.	TGTGCCATCAGTGAGTCCGACAACACCGGGGAGCTGTTTTTT	CAISESDNTGELFF
TRBV20-1	many	TRBJ1-1	TRBD1	TGCAGTGCTAGAGGGACAGGGGGCGTCTCAAACACTGAAGCTTTCTTT	CSARGTGGVSNTEAFF
TRBV4-3	few	TRBJ1-4	.	TGCGCCAGCAGCCCCCCCGGGGGGGGTAATGAAAAACTGTTTTTT	CASSPPGGGNEKLFF
TRBV9	.	TRBJ1-2	TRBD1	TGTGCCAGCAGCGACCGGGACAGGGTCCATGGCTACACCTTC	CASSDRDRVHGYTF
TRBV20-1	.	TRBJ2-1	TRBD2	TGCGGCGCTAAGCGGGGAAGGGCCTACAATGAGCAGTTCTTC	CGAKRGRAYNEQFF
TRBV2	once	TRBJ2-5	.	TGTGCCAGCGTAGTACCAGAGACCCGGTACTTC	CASVVPETRYF
TRBV11-3	few	TRBJ1-5	TRBD1	TGTGCCAGCAGCTCGGGGAGAATTGGGACAGGGGGCCAAAATAGCAATCAGCCCCAGCATTTT	CASSSGRIGTGGQNSNQPQHF
TRBV19	once	TRBJ2-1	.	TGTGCCGGTAGTAGTCTGGCCTTATACAATGAGCAGTTCTTC	CAGSSLALYNEQFF
TRBV19	few	TRBJ2-7	TRBD2	TGTGCCACCTGCCGGGGAGGGCGTCTGATCTACGAGCAGTACTTC	CATCRGGRLIYEQYF
TRBV6-1	.	TRBJ2-7	.	TGTGCCAGCAGCTCAGTACGGTCGGTTTCGGGCGAGCAGTACTTC	CASSSVRSVSGEQYF
TRBV7-8	few	TRBJ2-7	.	TGTGCCAGCAGCTTAGCGTCGCGGACAGCGTCCTACGAGCAGTACTTC	CASSLASRTASYEQYF
TRBV20-1	many	TRBJ2-7	.	TGCAGTGCTAGCCGCGACAAACTCTCCTACGAGCAGTACTTC	CSASRDKLSYEQYF
TRBV4-3	few	TRBJ2-5	.	TGCGCCAGCAGCCAAGGGGGCGGCAGATTGGAGACCCAGTACTTC	CASSQGGGRLETQYF
TRBV10-3	many	TRBJ1-5	TRBD1	TGTGCCATCGGGGACAGCCCCCGGGGTCAGCCCCAGCATTTT	CAIGDSPRGQPQHF
TRBV25-1	few	TRBJ1-2	.	TGTGCCAGCAGTCCTATTACAGACGCCTATGGCTACACCTTC	CASSPITDAYGYTF
TRBV5-5	many	TRBJ2-1	TRBD1	TGTGCCAGCAGCTTGGCGACAGGGGGAGGGAATGAGCAGTTCTTC	CASSLATGGGNEQFF
TRBV4-1	few	TRBJ1-5	.	TGCGCCAGCAGCCAAGAGTCCTACAATCAGCCCCAGCATTTT	CASSQESYNQPQHF
TRBV6-5	.	TRBJ1-1	.	TGTGCCAGCAGTTACCTCGGTGGAGCTTTCTTT	CASSYLGGAFF
TRBV12-3/TRBV12-4	.	TRBJ2-3	.	TGTGCCAGCATTCTCGGGGACGTGACAGATACGCAGTATTTT	CASILGDVTDTQYF
TRBV30	many	TRBJ2-2	.	TGTGCCTGGAGTGTGGGACCCGGGGAGCTGTTTTTT	CAWSVGPGELFF
TRBV3-1	.	TRBJ1-1	.	TGTGCCAGCGGGCACCCTTCGAACACTGAAGCTTTCTTT	CASGHPSNTEAFF
TRBV18	many	TRBJ1-1	.	TGTGCCAGCTCACCACCGGGAAGGAGCCTAATAGGCGCTGAAGCTTTCTTT	CASSPPGRSLIGAEAFF
TRBV24-1	.	TRBJ1-5	.	TGTGCCACCAGTGACCGATCGGACGGCTCCAATCAGCCCCAGCATTTT	CATSDRSDGSNQPQHF
TRBV6-1	.	TRBJ2-6	.	TGTGCCAGCAGTGAAGCAGGGCTCTCTGGGGCCAACGTCCTGACTTTC	CASSEAGLSGANVLTF
TRBV3-1	many	TRBJ1-6	.	TGTGCCAGCAGCCAAGATCATGGGGGGTATAATTCACCCCTCCACTTT	CASSQDHGGYNSPLHF
TRBV25-1	.	TRBJ1-3	.	TGTGCCAGCAGTGCTCCGGGTCCAAACACCATATATTTT	CASSAPGPNTIYF
TRBV12-3/TRBV12-4	many	TRBJ2-3	.	TGTGCCAGCAGTGAAGGAGGGGGGACGCAGTATTTT	CASSEGGGTQYF